These T cell receptor beta chains were read from a single sample in a study of cytomegalovirus exposure and HLA in healthy donors. Using immunoSEQ multiplex PCR, the repertoire was profiled, and TCRdb retains in-frame clones only, with some absent. The data contain roughly 90,000 clones, around 80% of them singletons. The material sequenced was PBMCs. The receptors were sampled from a man under 40 in good health and CMV-seronegative. Each CDR3 is given with its conserved first and last residue. Fields, in order: V gene, J gene, CDR3 protein.

TRBV28	TRBJ1-5	CASFGTPTLFGNQPQHF
TRBV4-3	TRBJ2-2	CASSQGAAGGNTGELFF
TRBV5-1	TRBJ2-1	CASSLGLSGSGNEQFF
TRBV5-1	TRBJ1-2	CASSGNNYGYTF
TRBV2	TRBJ1-6	CASSEASNSPLHF
TRBV6-5	TRBJ1-3	CASRTGASGNTIYF
TRBV5-1	TRBJ2-5	CASLIADTQYF
TRBV12-5	TRBJ2-2	CASGRPRDRFTGELFF
TRBV6-6	TRBJ1-5	CASTGGLGSNQPQHF
TRBV5-4	TRBJ2-7	CASRLAGSPSIGEQYF
TRBV9	TRBJ1-6	CASSVGQGARALHF
TRBV5-1	TRBJ2-5	CASSWQGEETQYF
TRBV18	TRBJ1-1	CASSTRTGLNTEAFF
TRBV9	TRBJ2-3	CASSVEAGTSTDTQYF
TRBV13	TRBJ2-5	CASSAQRGETQYF
TRBV29-1	TRBJ2-7	CSVGGSSYEQYF
TRBV11-2	TRBJ1-1	CASSWPGQGHTEAFF
TRBV18	TRBJ2-7	CASSQGQSEQYF
TRBV5-4	TRBJ1-2	CASSQETAPDRVYGYTF